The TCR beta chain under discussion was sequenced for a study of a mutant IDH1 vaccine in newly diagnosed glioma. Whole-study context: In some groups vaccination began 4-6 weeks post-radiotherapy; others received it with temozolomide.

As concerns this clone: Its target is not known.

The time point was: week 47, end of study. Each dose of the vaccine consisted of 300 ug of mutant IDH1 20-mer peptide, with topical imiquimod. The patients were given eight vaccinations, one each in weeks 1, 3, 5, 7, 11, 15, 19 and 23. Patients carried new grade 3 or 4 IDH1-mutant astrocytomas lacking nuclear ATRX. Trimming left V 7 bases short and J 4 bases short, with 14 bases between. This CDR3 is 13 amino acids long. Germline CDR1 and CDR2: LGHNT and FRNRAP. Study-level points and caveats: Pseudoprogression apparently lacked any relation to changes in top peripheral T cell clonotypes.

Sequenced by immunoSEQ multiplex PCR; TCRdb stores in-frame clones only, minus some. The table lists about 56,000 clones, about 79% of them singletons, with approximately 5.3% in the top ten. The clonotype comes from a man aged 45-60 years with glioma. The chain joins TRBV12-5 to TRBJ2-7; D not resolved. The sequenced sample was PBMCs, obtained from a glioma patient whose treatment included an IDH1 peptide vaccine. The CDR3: CASAPGKRYEQYF. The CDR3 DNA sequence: TGTGCTAGTGCCCCGGGTAAGAGGTACGAGCAGTACTTC.